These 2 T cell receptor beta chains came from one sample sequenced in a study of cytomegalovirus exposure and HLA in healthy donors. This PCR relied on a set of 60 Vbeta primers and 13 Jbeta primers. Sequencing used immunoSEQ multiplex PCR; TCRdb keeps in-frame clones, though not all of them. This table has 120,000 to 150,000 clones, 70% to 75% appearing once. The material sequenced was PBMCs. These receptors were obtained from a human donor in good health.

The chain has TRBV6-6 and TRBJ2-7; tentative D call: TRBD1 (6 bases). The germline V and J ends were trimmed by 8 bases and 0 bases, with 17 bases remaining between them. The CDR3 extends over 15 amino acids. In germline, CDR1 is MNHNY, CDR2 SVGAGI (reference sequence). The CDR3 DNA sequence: TGTGCCAGCCGTCCTTGGACAGTGAGCTCCTACGAGCAGTACTTC. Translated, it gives CASRPWTVSSYEQYF.

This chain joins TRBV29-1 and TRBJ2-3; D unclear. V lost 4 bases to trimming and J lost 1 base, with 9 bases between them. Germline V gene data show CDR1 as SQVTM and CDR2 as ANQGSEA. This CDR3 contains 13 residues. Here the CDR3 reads CSVGAVGTDTQYF. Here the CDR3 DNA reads TGCAGCGTTGGGGCAGTAGGCACAGATACGCAGTATTTT.